This paragraph covers one T cell receptor (beta chain) sequence. Measured with immunoSEQ multiplex PCR; TCRdb has only the in-frame clones, and not every one. The sample consists of more than 65,000 clones, approximately 87% of them appearing once. The source of the sample is a study of OX40 agonist ivuxolimab in advanced cancers. Study background: The study enrolled dose-escalation patients with hepatocellular carcinoma, melanoma, renal cell or head and neck cancer.

J lost 4 bases, V lost 0 bases, and 3 bases had no gene match. Germline CDR1 and CDR2: SGHRS and YFSETQ. The CDR3 loop spans 15 amino acids. The chain recombines TRBV5-1 with TRBJ2-2; 7 bases are shared with TRBD1. The source of this sequence is an adult with an advanced solid tumor such as melanoma, head and neck, liver or kidney cancer. The sample was CD4+ or CD8+ T cells sorted from blood, taken in a trial of the OX40 agonist ivuxolimab. This chain's CDR3 is CASSLEGGPTGELFF. The CDR3 bases are TGCGCCAGCAGCTTGGAAGGGGGCCCCACCGGGGAGCTGTTTTTT.